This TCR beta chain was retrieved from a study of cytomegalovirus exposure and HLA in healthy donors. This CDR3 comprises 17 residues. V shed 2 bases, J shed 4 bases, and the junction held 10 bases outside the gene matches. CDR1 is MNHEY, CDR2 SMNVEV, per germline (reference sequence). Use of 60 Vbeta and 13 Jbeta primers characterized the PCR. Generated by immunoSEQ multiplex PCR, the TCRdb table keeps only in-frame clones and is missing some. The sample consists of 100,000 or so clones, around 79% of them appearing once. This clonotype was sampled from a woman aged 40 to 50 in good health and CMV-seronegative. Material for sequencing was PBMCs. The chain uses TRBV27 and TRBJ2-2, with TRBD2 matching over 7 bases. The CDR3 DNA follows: TGTGCCAGCAGTTTACTTCAGCAGCGGGGTGGCACCGGGGAGCTGTTTTTT. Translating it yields CASSLLQQRGGTGELFF.